These 5 T cell receptor beta chains were sequenced from one sample in a study of OX40 agonist ivuxolimab in advanced cancers. Measured with immunoSEQ multiplex PCR; TCRdb has only the in-frame clones, and not every one. This sample has tens of thousands of clones, with approximately 91% found just once. The sample consisted of CD4+ or CD8+ T cells sorted from blood, taken in a trial of the OX40 agonist ivuxolimab. The source of these receptors is an adult with an advanced solid tumor such as melanoma, head and neck, liver or kidney cancer.

The DNA for the CDR3 is TGTGCCAGCTCATTCATAGGGACTAGCGGGGGGACATACAATGAGCAGTTCTTC. Translated: CASSFIGTSGGTYNEQFF. The chain uses TRBV18 and TRBJ2-1; 15 nucleotides agree with TRBD2. The germline CDR1 and CDR2 sequences are KGHSH and LQKENI. J was trimmed by 4 bases and V by 5 bases; bases with no gene match: 9. The CDR3 contains 18 residues.

This sequence joins TRBV6-1 and TRBJ1-1; D is undetermined. Trimming pared 4 bases from V and 1 base from J, leaving 7 bases between. CDR3 length: 13 residues. Germline CDR1 MNHNS, CDR2 SASEGT. The CDR3 reads CASSGQANTEAFF. In DNA, the CDR3 is TGTGCCAGCAGTGGGCAGGCGAACACTGAAGCTTTCTTT.

Worth noting for this clone: One end of the junction varies from germline; a read error may be responsible. The V call is TRBV6-1, the J call TRBJ1-1; 11 nucleotides line up with TRBD1. Germline V gives CDR1 MNHNS, CDR2 SASEGT. The CDR3 runs to 17 residues. The DNA of the CDR3 is TGTGCCATCAGTGAGTCTTTTATCGGACAGGGGGCGAGTGAAGCTTTCTTT. This gives the protein CAISESFIGQGASEAFF.

CDR3 loop: CASSLWGDPNEKLFF. DNA of the CDR3: TGTGCCAGCAGTTTATGGGGGGACCCAAATGAAAAACTGTTTTTT. This chain connects TRBV28 to TRBJ1-4; TRBD1 might be the D (5 bases). The CDR3 spans 15 residues. V was clipped by 0 bases and J by 5 bases, with 10 bases between them. Per germline, CDR1 MDHEN and CDR2 SYDVKM.

This clone has a single count. This chain connects TRBV30 to TRBJ2-3; the D gene is possibly TRBD2 (6 bases). Germline lookup yields CDR1 GTSNPN and CDR2 SVGIG (reference sequence). The CDR3 sequence is 14 residues long. V lost 2 bases to trimming and J lost 3 bases, with 12 bases between them. The CDR3: CAWSRGIWTDTQYF. The CDR3 nucleotides read TGTGCCTGGAGTCGGGGGATTTGGACAGATACGCAGTATTTT.